The sequence of this TCR beta chain was determined in a study of blood T cell repertoires in COVID-19. The overall study: Acute-phase and convalescent COVID-19 samples originated in the United States, Italy and Spain. PBMCs, B-cell-depleted T cells, or T cells provided the cDNA or gDNA that made up the material.

Participant age was roughly 18 to 100 years, and participants resided in roughly 25 US areas. Participants were placed into cohorts based on the clinical history they reported. Using immunoSEQ multiplex PCR, the repertoire was profiled, and TCRdb retains in-frame clones only, with some absent. The table lists hundreds of thousands of clones, around 80% of them singletons. V was trimmed by 5 bases and J by 6 bases, leaving 8 bases between them. This CDR3 region has 12 residues. CDR1 is LNHDA, CDR2 SQIVND, per germline (reference sequence). Sequenced sample: PBMCs or T cells enriched from blood (not recorded which). This chain joins TRBV19 and TRBJ1-5; D is unclear. This receptor was obtained from a man in his thirties or forties with acute COVID-19. Written as DNA, the CDR3 is TGTGCCAGTAGTGCGCACAGTCAGCCCCAGCATTTT. Its protein is CASSAHSQPQHF. Full variable domain (outside the CDR3, taken from reference TRBV19 and TRBJ1-5): DGGITQSPKYLFRKEGQNVTLSCEQNLNHDAMYWYRQDPGQGLRLIYYSQIVNDFQKGDIAEGYSVSREKKESFPLTVTSAQKNPTAFYLCASSAHSQPQHFGDGTRLSIL.